Listed here are 5 T cell receptor beta chains from one sample, sequenced in a study of cytomegalovirus exposure and HLA in healthy donors. 60 Vbeta and 13 Jbeta primers were used in PCR. Sequencing was performed with immunoSEQ multiplex PCR; in TCRdb, only in-frame clones are kept and a portion is missing. Of fewer than 150,000 clones listed, about 78% are singletons. The sequenced sample was PBMCs. The source of these receptors is a woman aged 40 to 50 in good health and CMV-seropositive.

This clone is labeled as medium-sized. J is TRBJ1-4 and V is TRBV6-1; 7 bases match TRBD1. CDR1 is MNHNS, CDR2 SASEGT, per germline. Trimming removed 1 base from V and 7 bases from J; junction bases left unmatched: 6. The CDR3 runs to 15 residues. The CDR3 loop reads CASSEGAGGGEKLFF. In nucleotides, the CDR3 is TGTGCCAGCAGTGAAGGGGCAGGGGGAGGTGAAAAACTGTTTTTT.

J is TRBJ2-2 and V is TRBV7-8, with 7 nucleotides matching TRBD1. Losses at the gene ends were 5 bases for V and 5 bases for J; bases not matched to a gene: 8. The CDR3 runs 15 residues. The germline V gene has CDR1 SGHVS and CDR2 FQNEAQ. This CDR3 is CASSTTGVGTGELFF. The CDR3 DNA sequence: TGTGCCAGCAGCACAACAGGGGTCGGGACCGGGGAGCTGTTTTTT.

This sequence joins TRBV11-2 and TRBJ2-7; tentative D call: TRBD1 (5 bases). The V end was cut by 5 bases, the J end by 5 bases, with 10 bases between. Per germline, CDR1 SGHAT and CDR2 FQNNGV. This CDR3 region has 12 residues. The CDR3 coding sequence is TGTGCCAGCAGCCGACAGCCCCACGAGCAGTACTTC. As protein: CASSRQPHEQYF.

This chain links TRBV6-5 with TRBJ2-7; the D gene is possibly TRBD1 (5 bases). Trimming took off 2 bases at V and 1 base at J, with 12 bases between the two ends. The germline V gene has CDR1 MNHEY and CDR2 SVGAGI. CDR3 length equals 15 residues. CDR3 loop: CASSYGAPNSYEQYF. In nucleotides, the CDR3 is TGTGCCAGCAGTTACGGGGCACCCAATTCCTACGAGCAGTACTTC.

This clone has only one observation. The chain recombines TRBV25-1 with TRBJ1-5, with 7 bases lining up with TRBD1. Germline V gene data show CDR1 as MGHDK and CDR2 as SYGVNS. After removal of 3 bases from V and 3 bases from J, the junction contained 5 bases not matched to a gene. The CDR3 covers 15 residues. CDR3 DNA: TGTGCCAGCAGTGACCGAACAGGGGACAATCAGCCCCAGCATTTT. It encodes CASSDRTGDNQPQHF. The entire variable domain, with the rest obtained from reference TRBV25-1 and TRBJ1-5, is as follows: EADIYQTPRYLVIGTGKKITLECSQTMGHDKMYWYQQDPGMELHLIHYSYGVNSTEKGDLSSESTVSRIRTEHFPLTLESARPSHTSQYLCASSDRTGDNQPQHFGDGTRLSIL.